Shown below are 6 T cell receptor beta chains from a single sample sequenced in a study of regulatory T cells in long-lasting Graves disease. Libraries of TCR beta came from iRepertoire HTBI primers plus Arm-PCR of CDR3 regions. TCRdb analysed the multiplex PCR reads with MiXCR anew, one entry per CDR3 protein. This table holds 530,000 or so distinct CDR3 sequences, approximately 13% found once. The time point is: newly diagnosed GD, antithyroid drugs for less than 3 months. The TCR library was made from RNA that had been extracted from PBMCs in TRIzol. These same records also appear under a second study, on T cells in Graves' hyperthyroidism and ophthalmopathy.

The source material was peripheral blood mononuclear cells (PBMCs), sampled at new diagnosis, from a patient treated with antithyroid drugs. These receptors were taken from a man aged 25 to 45 with Graves disease.

As for this clonotype: The junction and the germline gene differ at one end; a read error may be behind it. CDR3 sequence: CASSLDGTIEQHF. CDR3 nucleotides: TGCGCCAGCAGCTTGGATGGGACGATCGAGCAGCACTTC. The J gene is TRBJ2-7, the V gene TRBV5-1; D tentatively fits TRBD1 or TRBD2 (5 bases each). The CDR3 is 13 residues long. Germline V gives CDR1 SGHRS, CDR2 YFSETQ.

This clonotype came up many times. The chain combines TRBV7-2 with TRBJ2-7; 12 nucleotides agree with TRBD1. Looked up from germline, CDR1 is SGHTA and CDR2 is FQGNSA. The V gene end was trimmed by 1 base and the J gene end by 5 bases; junction bases not matched to a gene: 12. The CDR3 is 18 residues long. DNA for the CDR3: TGTGCCAGCAGCTTAGTGTCCGGGACAGGGGGCGAATTAGACGAGCAGTACTTC. Its translation: CASSLVSGTGGELDEQYF.

This clonotype was seen many times. The rearrangement links TRBV11-2 to TRBJ2-5; 9 bases fit TRBD1. The J segment lost 3 bases and the V segment lost 2 bases, leaving 4 bases of the junction unmatched. CDR3 length: 15 residues. Germline CDR1 and CDR2: SGHAT and FQNNGV. The CDR3 spells CASSLRQGEKETQYF. The DNA of the CDR3 is TGTGCCAGCAGCTTACGACAGGGGGAGAAAGAGACCCAGTACTTC.

This clonotype was seen more than once but under ten times. V and J are TRBV28 and TRBJ2-4, with TRBD2 matching over 11 bases. Trimming at V came to 6 bases and at J to 9 bases, leaving 10 bases not matched to a gene. The CDR3 runs 15 residues. Germline CDR1 is MDHEN and CDR2 is SYDVKM. CDR3 residues: CASSPIAGGPGIQYF. CDR3 nucleotides: TGTGCCAGCAGCCCTATAGCGGGAGGGCCGGGCATTCAGTACTTC.

The rearrangement joins TRBV19 to TRBJ1-5; unclear D gene. CDR1 is LNHDA, CDR2 SQIVND, per germline (reference sequence). The V end lost 7 bases, the J end lost 2 bases, and 12 bases lay between the germline ends. CDR3 size: 14 residues. CDR3 in DNA: TGTGCCAGTAAGGCCCTGTATGGCAATCAGCCCCAGCATTTT. Amino acid sequence: CASKALYGNQPQHF.

This clonotype was counted many times. The chain joins TRBV12-3 or TRBV12-4 to TRBJ2-6; 10 bases line up with TRBD1. The length of the CDR3 is 15 residues. With 9 bases clipped from V and 2 bases from J, the junction kept 4 bases outside the gene matches. CDR3 amino acids: CASRQGATGANVLTF. The CDR3 region has the DNA TGTGCCAGTCGACAGGGGGCAACTGGGGCCAACGTCCTGACTTTC.